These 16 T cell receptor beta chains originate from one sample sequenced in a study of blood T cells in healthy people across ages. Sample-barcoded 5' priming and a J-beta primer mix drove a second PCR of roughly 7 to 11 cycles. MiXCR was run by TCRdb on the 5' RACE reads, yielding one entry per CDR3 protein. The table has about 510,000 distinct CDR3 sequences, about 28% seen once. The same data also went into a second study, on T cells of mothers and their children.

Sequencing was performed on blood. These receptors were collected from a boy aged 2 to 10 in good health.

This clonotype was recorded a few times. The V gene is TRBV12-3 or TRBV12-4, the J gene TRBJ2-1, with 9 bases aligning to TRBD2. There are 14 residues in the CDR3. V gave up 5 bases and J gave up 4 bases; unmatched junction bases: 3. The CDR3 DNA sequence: TGTGCCAGCAGTCGACTAGCGGAATACAATGAGCAGTTCTTC. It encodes CASSRLAEYNEQFF.

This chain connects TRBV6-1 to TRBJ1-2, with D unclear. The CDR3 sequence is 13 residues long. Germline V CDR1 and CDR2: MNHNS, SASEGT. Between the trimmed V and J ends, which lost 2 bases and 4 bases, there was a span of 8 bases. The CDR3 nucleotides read TGTGCCAGCAGTGAAAGCGAGAGCTATGGCTACACCTTC. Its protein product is CASSESESYGYTF.

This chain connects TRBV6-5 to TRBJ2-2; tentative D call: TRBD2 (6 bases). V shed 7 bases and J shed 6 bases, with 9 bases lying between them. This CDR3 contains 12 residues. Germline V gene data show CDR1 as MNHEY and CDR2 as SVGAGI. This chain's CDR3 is CASTRGSGELFF. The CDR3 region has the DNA TGTGCCAGCACCCGGGGGTCCGGGGAGCTGTTTTTT.

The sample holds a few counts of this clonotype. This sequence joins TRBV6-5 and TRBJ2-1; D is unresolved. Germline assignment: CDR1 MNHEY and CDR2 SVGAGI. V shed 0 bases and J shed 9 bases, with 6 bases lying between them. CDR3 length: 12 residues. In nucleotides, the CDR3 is TGTGCCAGCAGTTACTCCCCATTTGAGCAGTTCTTC. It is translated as CASSYSPFEQFF.

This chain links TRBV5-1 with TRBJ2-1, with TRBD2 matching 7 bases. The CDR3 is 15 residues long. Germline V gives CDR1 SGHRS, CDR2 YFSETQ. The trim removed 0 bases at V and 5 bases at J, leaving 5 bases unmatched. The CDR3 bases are TGCGCCAGCAGCTTGGTCCTAGCGGCGGACAATGAGCAGTTCTTC. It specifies CASSLVLAADNEQFF.

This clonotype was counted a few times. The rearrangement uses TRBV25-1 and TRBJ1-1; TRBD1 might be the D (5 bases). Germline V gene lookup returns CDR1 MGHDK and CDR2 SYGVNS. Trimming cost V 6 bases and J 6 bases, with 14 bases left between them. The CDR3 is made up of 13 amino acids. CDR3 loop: CASSVGEDAEAFF. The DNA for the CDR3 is TGTGCCAGCAGCGTGGGGGAGGACGCTGAAGCTTTCTTT. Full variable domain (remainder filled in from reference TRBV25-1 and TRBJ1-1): EADIYQTPRYLVIGTGKKITLECSQTMGHDKMYWYQQDPGMELHLIHYSYGVNSTEKGDLSSESTVSRIRTEHFPLTLESARPSHTSQYLCASSVGEDAEAFFGQGTRLTVV.

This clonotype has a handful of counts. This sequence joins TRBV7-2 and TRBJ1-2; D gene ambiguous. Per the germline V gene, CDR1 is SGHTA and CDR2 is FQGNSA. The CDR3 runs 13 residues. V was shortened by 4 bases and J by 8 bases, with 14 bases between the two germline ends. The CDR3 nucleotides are TGTGCCAGCAGCTCCTCTCCTGGGAGAGGCTACACCTTC. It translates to CASSSSPGRGYTF.

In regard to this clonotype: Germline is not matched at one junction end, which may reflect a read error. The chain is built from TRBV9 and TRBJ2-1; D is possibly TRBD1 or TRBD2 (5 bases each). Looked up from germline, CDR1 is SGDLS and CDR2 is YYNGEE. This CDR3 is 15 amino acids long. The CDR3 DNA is TGTGCCAGCGGCGTAATGGGGGAGCACTACAATGAGCAGTTCTTC. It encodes CASGVMGEHYNEQFF.

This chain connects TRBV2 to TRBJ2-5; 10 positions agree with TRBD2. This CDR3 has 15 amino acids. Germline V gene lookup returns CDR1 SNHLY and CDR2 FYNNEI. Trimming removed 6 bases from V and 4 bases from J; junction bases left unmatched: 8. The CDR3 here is CASSDRSGRGETQYF. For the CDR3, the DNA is TGTGCCAGCAGCGATAGAAGCGGGAGGGGAGAGACCCAGTACTTC.

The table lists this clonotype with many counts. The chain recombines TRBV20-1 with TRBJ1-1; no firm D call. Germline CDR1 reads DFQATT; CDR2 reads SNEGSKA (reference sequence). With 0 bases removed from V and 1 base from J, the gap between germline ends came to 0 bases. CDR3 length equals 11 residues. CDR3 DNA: TGCAGTGCTAGAGAGAACACTGAAGCTTTCTTT. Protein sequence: CSARENTEAFF.

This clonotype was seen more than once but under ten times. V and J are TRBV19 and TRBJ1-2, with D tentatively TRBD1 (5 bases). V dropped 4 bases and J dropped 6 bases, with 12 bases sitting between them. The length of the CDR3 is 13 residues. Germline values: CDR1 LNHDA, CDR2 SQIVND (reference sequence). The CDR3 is CASSRGGDHGYTF. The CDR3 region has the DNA TGTGCCAGTAGTAGGGGAGGGGATCATGGCTACACCTTC.

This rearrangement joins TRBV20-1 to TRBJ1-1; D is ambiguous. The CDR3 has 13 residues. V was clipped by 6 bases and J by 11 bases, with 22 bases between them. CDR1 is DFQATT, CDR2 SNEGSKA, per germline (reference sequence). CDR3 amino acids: CSASRATRRMAFF. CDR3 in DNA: TGCAGTGCCAGCCGTGCGACAAGGCGAATGGCTTTCTTT.

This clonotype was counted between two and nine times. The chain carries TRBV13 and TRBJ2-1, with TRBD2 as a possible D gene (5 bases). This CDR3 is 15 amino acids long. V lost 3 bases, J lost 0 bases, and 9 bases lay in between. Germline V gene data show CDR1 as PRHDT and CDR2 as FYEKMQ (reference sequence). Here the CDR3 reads CASSFGMSSYNEQFF. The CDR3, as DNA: TGTGCCAGCAGCTTCGGGATGAGCTCCTACAATGAGCAGTTCTTC.

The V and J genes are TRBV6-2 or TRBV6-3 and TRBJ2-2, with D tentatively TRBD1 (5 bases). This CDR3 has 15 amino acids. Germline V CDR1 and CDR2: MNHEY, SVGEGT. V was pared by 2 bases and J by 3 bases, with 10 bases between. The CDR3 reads CASSYPRQHTGELFF. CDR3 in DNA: TGTGCCAGCAGTTACCCGAGACAGCACACCGGGGAGCTGTTTTTT.

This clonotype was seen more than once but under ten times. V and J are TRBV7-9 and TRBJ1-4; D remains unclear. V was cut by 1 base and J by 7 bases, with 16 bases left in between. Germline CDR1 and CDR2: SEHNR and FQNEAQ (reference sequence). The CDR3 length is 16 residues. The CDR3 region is CASSLVPSLGVEKLFF. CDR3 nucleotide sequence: TGTGCCAGCAGCTTAGTCCCCTCTCTTGGGGTTGAAAAACTGTTTTTT.

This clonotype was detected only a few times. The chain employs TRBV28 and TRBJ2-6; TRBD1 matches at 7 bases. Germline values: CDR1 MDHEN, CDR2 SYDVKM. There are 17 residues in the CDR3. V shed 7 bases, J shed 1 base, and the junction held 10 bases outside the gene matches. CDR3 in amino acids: CASNVDRVSSGANVLTF. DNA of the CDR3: TGTGCCAGCAACGTTGACAGGGTCTCTTCTGGGGCCAACGTCCTGACTTTC. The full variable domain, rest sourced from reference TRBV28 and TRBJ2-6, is DVKVTQSSRYLVKRTGEKVFLECVQDMDHENMFWYRQDPGLGLRLIYFSYDVKMKEKGDIPEGYSVSREKKERFSLILESASTNQTSMYLCASNVDRVSSGANVLTFGAGSRLTVL.